Listed here are 30 T cell receptor beta chains from one sample, sequenced in a study of OX40 agonist ivuxolimab in advanced cancers. Clones were sequenced by immunoSEQ multiplex PCR, and TCRdb holds only the in-frame ones, with some missing. The profile shows about 21,000 clones, 84% of them singletons. The source material was CD4+ or CD8+ T cells sorted from blood, sampled in a trial of the OX40 agonist ivuxolimab. The receptors here all came from an adult with an advanced solid tumor such as melanoma, head and neck, liver or kidney cancer.

J is TRBJ1-1 and V is TRBV27, with TRBD1 as a possible D gene (5 bases). The CDR3 consists of 13 residues. Germline CDR1 MNHEY, CDR2 SMNVEV (reference sequence). Between the trimmed V and J ends, which lost 4 bases and 11 bases, there was a span of 17 bases. DNA of the CDR3: TGTGCCAGCAGTTCCTTCAGGGATGGCAGCGCTTTCTTT. Amino acids: CASSSFRDGSAFF.

This chain connects TRBV27 to TRBJ2-1, with D maybe TRBD1 (5 bases). The CDR3 is made up of 12 amino acids. The germline V gene encodes CDR1 MNHEY and CDR2 SMNVEV (reference sequence). Trimming removed 9 bases from V and 10 bases from J, with 16 bases in between. The CDR3 nucleotides read TGTGCCAGTCAGAGTCAGGGTGGGGAGCAGTTCTTC. It yields the protein CASQSQGGEQFF.

J is TRBJ2-7 and V is TRBV19; TRBD1 matches 7 bases. The germline V gene encodes CDR1 LNHDA and CDR2 SQIVND (reference sequence). The CDR3 length is 12 residues. J lost 4 bases, V lost 5 bases, and 2 bases had no gene match. CDR3 loop: CASSSQGYEQYF. CDR3 DNA: TGTGCCAGTAGTTCACAGGGGTACGAGCAGTACTTC.

DNA of the CDR3: TGCGCCAGCAGCTTGGGAGCATATCAGGGGGCTATTGAAAAACTGTTTTTT. This gives the protein CASSLGAYQGAIEKLFF. The rearrangement joins TRBV5-1 to TRBJ1-4; 8 nucleotides line up with TRBD1. With 0 bases clipped from V and 7 bases from J, the junction kept 11 bases outside the gene matches. The CDR3 length is 17 residues. CDR1 is SGHRS, CDR2 YFSETQ, per germline.

The rearrangement joins TRBV10-3 to TRBJ2-5; maybe TRBD2 (6 bases). The end of the DNA fits TRBJ2-7 better, so the J call may be wrong. Germline V gene lookup returns CDR1 ENHRY and CDR2 SYGVKD. CDR3 size: 14 residues. The CDR3 spells CAISEYGGPYEQYF. The CDR3 DNA reads as TGTGCCATCAGTGAGTACGGGGGACCCTACGAGCAGTACTTC.

The rearrangement uses TRBV9 and TRBJ2-3; 9 bases map to TRBD2. This CDR3 contains 17 residues. J was trimmed by 6 bases and V by 5 bases; bases with no gene match: 16. CDR1 SGDLS and CDR2 YYNGEE come from the germline V gene. DNA for the CDR3: TGTGCCAGCAGTGCCCCGGCCGGGACTAGCAGTGGTGATACGCAGTATTTT. This codes for CASSAPAGTSSGDTQYF.

The chain has TRBV6-6 and TRBJ2-7; D is possibly TRBD2 (6 bases). Trimming cost V 5 bases and J 6 bases, with 14 bases left between them. There are 13 residues in the CDR3. The germline V gene encodes CDR1 MNHNY and CDR2 SVGAGI (reference sequence). The CDR3 DNA follows: TGTGCCAGCAGTGGGGCGGGGAGAGGCGAGCAGTACTTC. This encodes CASSGAGRGEQYF.

The rearrangement links TRBV19 to TRBJ2-1; 8 bases align to TRBD1. The junction had 6 bases not matched to a gene; V was cut back by 5 bases and J by 3 bases. The V gene's germline CDR1 is LNHDA and CDR2 SQIVND (reference sequence). The CDR3 consists of 15 residues. The CDR3 coding sequence is TGTGCCAGTAGTTCCGGGACAGGAGGCTACAATGAGCAGTTCTTC. Translating it yields CASSSGTGGYNEQFF.

The V call is TRBV7-9, the J call TRBJ1-2, with a tentative D call TRBD1 (6 bases). CDR1 and CDR2 from the germline V gene are SEHNR and FQNEAQ (reference sequence). This CDR3 has 14 amino acids. Deletions cut 5 bases from V and 5 bases from J, with 15 bases between. The CDR3 loop reads CASSLTGTSYGYTF. The CDR3 DNA reads as TGTGCCAGCAGCCTAACCGGGACAAGTTATGGCTACACCTTC. Together with reference TRBV7-9 and TRBJ1-2, the CDR3 gives the full variable domain: DTGVSQNPRHKITKRGQNVTFRCDPISEHNRLYWYRQTLGQGPEFLTYFQNEAQLEKSRLLSDRFSAERPKGSFSTLEIQRTEQGDSAMYLCASSLTGTSYGYTFGSGTRLTVV.

The chain uses TRBV5-4 and TRBJ1-2, with a tentative D call TRBD1 (5 bases). Trimming took off 3 bases at V and 0 bases at J, with 9 bases between the two ends. The CDR3 is 14 residues long. Germline lookup yields CDR1 SGHNT and CDR2 YYREEE (reference sequence). CDR3 region: CASSWDRANYGYTF. The CDR3 coding sequence is TGTGCCAGCAGCTGGGACCGTGCTAACTATGGCTACACCTTC.

CDR3 sequence (DNA): TGTGCCAGTAGATTAGCGGGAGCAGGGTTGACCGGGGAGCTGTTTTTT. As protein: CASRLAGAGLTGELFF. This chain joins TRBV19 and TRBJ2-2; 9 nucleotides match TRBD2. V lost 6 bases, J lost 5 bases, and 10 bases stayed unmatched. CDR1 is LNHDA, CDR2 SQIVND, per germline (reference sequence). The CDR3 runs to 16 residues. Full variable domain (remainder filled in from reference TRBV19 and TRBJ2-2): DGGITQSPKYLFRKEGQNVTLSCEQNLNHDAMYWYRQDPGQGLRLIYYSQIVNDFQKGDIAEGYSVSREKKESFPLTVTSAQKNPTAFYLCASRLAGAGLTGELFFGEGSRLTVL.

This sequence joins TRBV14 and TRBJ2-1, with 10 nucleotides matching TRBD2. The CDR3 extends over 15 amino acids. Germline V CDR1 and CDR2: SGHDN, FVKESK. Losses at the gene ends were 2 bases for V and 7 bases for J; bases not matched to a gene: 5. The CDR3 is CASSQLAGVRNEQFF. The CDR3 DNA reads TGTGCCAGCAGCCAACTAGCGGGAGTAAGGAATGAGCAGTTCTTC.

The chain couples TRBV5-1 to TRBJ1-1, with 8 bases that match TRBD1. Germline CDR1 reads SGHRS; CDR2 reads YFSETQ. CDR3 length equals 14 residues. The junction had 10 bases not matched to a gene; V was cut back by 8 bases and J by 4 bases. The DNA for the CDR3 is TGCGCCAGTACCCCGCAGGGGGCTAGCACTGAAGCTTTCTTT. Amino acid sequence: CASTPQGASTEAFF.

This clone was counted once. This chain uses TRBV19 with TRBJ2-1, with TRBD2 matching over 9 bases. This CDR3 spans 16 amino acids. The germline V gene has CDR1 LNHDA and CDR2 SQIVND (reference sequence). After removal of 4 bases from V and 4 bases from J, the junction contained 8 bases not matched to a gene. CDR3 loop: CASSTGGGRAYNEQFF. The DNA of the CDR3 is TGTGCCAGTAGTACTGGGGGCGGGAGGGCTTACAATGAGCAGTTCTTC.

The chain couples TRBV11-2 to TRBJ1-2, with D uncertain. The ends were cut back, 1 base at V and 4 bases at J, with 7 bases in the middle. This CDR3 spans 13 amino acids. Germline assignment: CDR1 SGHAT and CDR2 FQNNGV. In DNA form, the CDR3 reads TGTGCCAGCAGCTTAGTCCCCAGCTATGGCTACACCTTC. It translates to CASSLVPSYGYTF.

The gene calls are TRBV19 and TRBJ1-1; D gene unclear. Germline values: CDR1 LNHDA, CDR2 SQIVND (reference sequence). CDR3 length: 13 amino acids. V was trimmed by 7 bases and J by 2 bases, leaving 11 bases between them. CDR3 nucleotides: TGTGCCAGTATGAGAGAGAGAAACACTGAAGCTTTCTTT. Residues: CASMRERNTEAFF.

V gene TRBV14 combines with J gene TRBJ2-7; 9 nucleotides agree with TRBD2. Germline CDR1 and CDR2: SGHDN and FVKESK. The CDR3 extends over 17 amino acids. Germline trimming cut 3 bases from V and 3 bases from J; bases unmatched to any gene: 12. The CDR3 region has the DNA TGTGCCAGCAGCCAGAGGTGGGGAGCGGGGGGACGCTACGAGCAGTACTTC. The encoded protein is CASSQRWGAGGRYEQYF.

The chain carries TRBV7-6 and TRBJ2-3; possible D gene TRBD1, 5 bases. V shed 1 base and J shed 2 bases, with 16 bases lying between them. The CDR3 has 17 residues. Germline loops: CDR1 SGHVS, CDR2 FNYEAQ. The CDR3 region has the DNA TGTGCCAGCAGCTTAGGGGCAGGGTCCCTAATCACAGATACGCAGTATTTT. As protein: CASSLGAGSLITDTQYF.

The CDR3 DNA is TGTGCCAGCTCATCAGGGGAGAACACTGAAGCTTTCTTT. Its translation: CASSSGENTEAFF. The chain has TRBV18 and TRBJ1-1, with D perhaps matching TRBD1 (6 bases). The CDR3 runs 13 residues. V was trimmed by 5 bases and J by 1 base, leaving 8 bases between them. Germline V gene lookup returns CDR1 KGHSH and CDR2 LQKENI. Full variable domain (rest looked up from reference TRBV18 and TRBJ1-1): NAGVMQNPRHLVRRRGQEARLRCSPMKGHSHVYWYRQLPEEGLKFMVYLQKENIIDESGMPKERFSAEFPKEGPSILRIQQVVRGDSAAYFCASSSGENTEAFFGQGTRLTVV.

The gene calls are TRBV13 and TRBJ1-1; TRBD1 is a possible D gene (6 bases). The germline CDR1 and CDR2 sequences are PRHDT and FYEKMQ (reference sequence). The V and J ends lost 1 base and 1 base respectively, with 10 bases between them. The CDR3 length is 15 residues. The CDR3 protein is CASSLEGQWNTEAFF. CDR3 nucleotides: TGTGCCAGCAGCTTAGAAGGACAGTGGAACACTGAAGCTTTCTTT.

V usage is TRBV6-5 and J usage is TRBJ1-3, with D unclear. Trimming left V 8 bases short and J 0 bases short, with 8 bases between. The CDR3 consists of 13 residues. CDR1 and CDR2 (germline): MNHEY, SVGAGI. The CDR3 nucleotides are TGTGCCAGCGGACTCATCTCTGGAAACACCATATATTTT. It codes for CASGLISGNTIYF.

The chain couples TRBV9 to TRBJ2-2, with 9 bases identical to TRBD2. The CDR3 totals 15 residues. Germline-derived CDR1 and CDR2 are SGDLS and YYNGEE. Trimming took 3 bases from V and 4 from J; bases not matched to a gene: 4. Written as DNA, the CDR3 is TGTGCCAGCAGCGAAGTAGCGGGAGCCACCGGGGAGCTGTTTTTT. It translates to CASSEVAGATGELFF.

This rearrangement joins TRBV6-1 to TRBJ1-1; 7 bases are a match to TRBD1. Germline-derived CDR1 and CDR2 are MNHNS and SASEGT. CDR3 length equals 13 residues. Germline trimming cut 7 bases from V and 10 bases from J; bases unmatched to any gene: 12. The CDR3 region is CASKLTGSGGAFF. DNA of the CDR3: TGTGCCAGCAAACTGACAGGGTCGGGGGGAGCTTTCTTT.

The V call is TRBV5-6, the J call TRBJ1-1; no firm D call. The CDR3 has 16 amino acids. Germline V gene lookup returns CDR1 SGHDT and CDR2 YYEEEE. V was clipped by 2 bases and J by 0 bases, with 14 bases between them. The CDR3: CASSFYREGLNTEAFF. CDR3 nucleotide sequence: TGTGCCAGCAGCTTTTATCGTGAGGGTTTGAACACTGAAGCTTTCTTT.

The CDR3 is CASSETRNEKLFF. The CDR3 bases are TGTGCCAGCAGTGAAACGCGCAACGAAAAACTGTTTTTT. The chain couples TRBV6-1 to TRBJ1-4, with D unresolved. The length of the CDR3 is 13 residues. CDR1 MNHNS and CDR2 SASEGT come from the germline V gene. The V end lost 2 bases, the J end lost 8 bases, and 9 bases lay between the germline ends.

The chain joins TRBV9 to TRBJ2-7; a possible D gene is TRBD1 (6 bases). V was cut by 0 bases and J by 6 bases, with 16 bases left in between. Germline CDR1 reads SGDLS; CDR2 reads YYNGEE. This CDR3 has 15 amino acids. CDR3 DNA sequence: TGTGCCAGCAGCGTAGCTACCCAGGGGAGATCCGAGCAGTACTTC. Its protein is CASSVATQGRSEQYF.

The genes are TRBV29-1 and TRBJ2-5, with 8 nucleotides matching TRBD2. The J segment lost 3 bases and the V segment lost 3 bases, leaving 9 bases of the junction unmatched. In germline, CDR1 is SQVTM, CDR2 ANQGSEA. CDR3 length equals 15 residues. CDR3 DNA sequence: TGCAGCGTTGAGTGGGCCGGGGGGGCGAAAGAGACCCAGTACTTC. This translates into CSVEWAGGAKETQYF.

This chain connects TRBV14 to TRBJ1-4; 8 bases line up with TRBD1. The length of the CDR3 is 13 residues. Germline CDR1 reads SGHDN; CDR2 reads FVKESK. The ends lost 4 bases at V and 8 bases at J; junction bases unmatched: 3. The CDR3 sequence: CASSRDRIEKLFF. The CDR3 region has the DNA TGTGCCAGCAGCCGGGACAGGATCGAAAAACTGTTTTTT.

The CDR3 nucleotides read TGTGCCAGCAGCTTAGGGGGCTCGGGCACTGAAGCTTTCTTT. Translated: CASSLGGSGTEAFF. V is TRBV7-6 and J is TRBJ1-1, with a tentative D call TRBD1 (5 bases). The CDR3 sequence is 14 residues long. Trimming removed 1 base from V and 4 bases from J, with 10 bases in between. The germline CDR1 and CDR2 sequences are SGHVS and FNYEAQ. Based on the CDR3 plus reference TRBV7-6 and TRBJ1-1, the full variable domain is GAGVSQSPRYKVTKRGQDVALRCDPISGHVSLYWYRQALGQGPEFLTYFNYEAQQDKSGLPNDRFSAERPEGSISTLTIQRTEQRDSAMYRCASSLGGSGTEAFFGQGTRLTVV.

The chain couples TRBV27 to TRBJ2-3, with 7 bases that match TRBD1. The CDR3 spans 14 residues. V shed 5 bases, J shed 6 bases, and the junction held 8 bases outside the gene matches. Germline V gives CDR1 MNHEY, CDR2 SMNVEV (reference sequence). CDR3 residues: CASSIQGNRDTQYF. The CDR3 DNA follows: TGTGCCAGCAGTATACAGGGGAATAGGGATACGCAGTATTTT.